These 26 T cell receptor beta chains came from one sample sequenced in a study of blood T cell repertoires in COVID-19. Sequencing used immunoSEQ multiplex PCR; TCRdb keeps in-frame clones, though not all of them. The sample includes more than 55,000 clones, 65% to 85% seen only once; the top ten take roughly 22%. The sample taken for sequencing was peripheral blood. These receptors came from a man at least 80 years old with active or convalescent COVID-19.

The CDR3 loop is CASSPTGGPGTQYF. The CDR3 DNA reads TGTGCCAGCTCACCTACCGGGGGGCCGGGGACCCAGTACTTC. V and J are TRBV18 and TRBJ2-5; D is possibly TRBD2 (7 bases). Trimming pared 3 bases from V and 7 bases from J, leaving 15 bases between. The CDR3 is 14 amino acids. Germline values: CDR1 KGHSH, CDR2 LQKENI.

This chain links TRBV9 with TRBJ2-3; 8 nucleotides align to TRBD2. Germline CDR1 is SGDLS and CDR2 is YYNGEE. With 0 bases clipped from V and 5 bases from J, the junction kept 8 bases outside the gene matches. CDR3 length: 16 amino acids. The CDR3 nucleotides are TGTGCCAGCAGCGTAGGAAGAGCGGGAGTTAGAGATACGCAGTATTTT. Amino acids: CASSVGRAGVRDTQYF.

The chain joins TRBV7-8 to TRBJ2-3, with D maybe TRBD2 (6 bases). There are 16 residues in the CDR3. Germline V gives CDR1 SGHVS, CDR2 FQNEAQ. V dropped 2 bases and J dropped 2 bases, with 14 bases sitting between them. The CDR3 loop is CASSLKFSGVTDTQYF. CDR3 in DNA: TGTGCCAGCAGCTTAAAGTTTTCGGGGGTCACAGATACGCAGTATTTT.

The sample holds one count of this clone. The rearrangement links TRBV14 to TRBJ2-2; 9 nucleotides agree with TRBD2. Trimming at V came to 3 bases and at J to 0 bases, leaving 2 bases not matched to a gene. The CDR3 totals 16 residues. Germline CDR1 reads SGHDN; CDR2 reads FVKESK. CDR3 nucleotide sequence: TGTGCCAGCAGCCATAGCGGGAGCGCGAACACCGGGGAGCTGTTTTTT. Translating gives CASSHSGSANTGELFF.

The chain has TRBV3-1 (or the pseudogene TRBV3-2) and TRBJ1-6; no clear D. The CDR3 has 14 amino acids. CDR1 is LGHDT and CDR2 is YNNKEL in the germline V gene (reference sequence). V lost 0 bases and J lost 4, with 4 bases in between. As DNA, the CDR3 is TGTGCCAGCAGCCAAGATGTATATAATTCACCCCTCCACTTT. Its translation is CASSQDVYNSPLHF.

V gene TRBV6-5 combines with J gene TRBJ2-2; D remains unclear. Germline assignment: CDR1 MNHEY and CDR2 SVGAGI. The CDR3 length is 13 residues. V was trimmed by 2 bases and J by 7 bases, leaving 8 bases between them. The CDR3 loop reads CASSYGPSGELFF. CDR3 sequence (DNA): TGTGCCAGCAGTTACGGTCCCAGCGGGGAGCTGTTTTTT.

This clone was counted between two and nine times. The rearrangement uses TRBV5-1 and TRBJ2-7, with D uncertain. V lost 4 bases to trimming and J lost 2 bases, with 10 bases between them. Germline lookup yields CDR1 SGHRS and CDR2 YFSETQ. The CDR3 loop spans 13 amino acids. The CDR3 nucleotides are TGCGCCAGCAGCCGTCACAGTGCCTACGAGCAGTACTTC. Translated, it gives CASSRHSAYEQYF.

The rearrangement links TRBV6-5 to TRBJ2-7, with 9 bases aligning to TRBD2. This CDR3 comprises 14 residues. The V segment lost 6 bases and the J segment 6 bases; nucleotides outside the gene matches: 9. Looked up from germline, CDR1 is MNHEY and CDR2 is SVGAGI. CDR3 loop: CASSRTGTSPEQYF. DNA of the CDR3: TGTGCCAGCAGCCGTACCGGGACTAGCCCCGAGCAGTACTTC.

This clone was counted a single time. This chain connects TRBV2 to TRBJ2-7, with D possibly matching TRBD2 (6 bases). There are 14 residues in the CDR3. V lost 4 bases to trimming and J lost 7 bases, with 17 bases between them. Germline V gives CDR1 SNHLY, CDR2 FYNNEI. In nucleotides, the CDR3 is TGTGCCAGCAGTGGTTTTACTAGCACGGGAGAGCAGTACTTC. This sequence encodes CASSGFTSTGEQYF.

This clone occurred many times. The chain couples TRBV20-1 to TRBJ2-3; D is undetermined. V lost 3 bases and J lost 1, with 5 bases in between. The CDR3 is 12 residues long. The germline CDR1 and CDR2 sequences are DFQATT and SNEGSKA (reference sequence). As DNA, the CDR3 is TGCAGTGCTAGTCCGGGCACAGATACGCAGTATTTT. Its protein is CSASPGTDTQYF.

The chain employs TRBV7-8 and TRBJ1-5; weak D call: TRBD1 (6 bases). Germline assignment: CDR1 SGHVS and CDR2 FQNEAQ. Trimming took off 3 bases at V and 6 bases at J, with 15 bases between the two ends. The CDR3 contains 15 residues. DNA of the CDR3: TGTGCCAGCAGCTTCGAAGGACAGCTCGGTCAGCCCCAGCATTTT. Amino acids: CASSFEGQLGQPQHF.

In DNA form, the CDR3 reads TGCAGCGTAGACGGACTAGCGGGACTTGATGAGCAGTTCTTC. It translates to CSVDGLAGLDEQFF. The chain employs TRBV29-1 and TRBJ2-1, with 12 bases fitting TRBD2. The CDR3 consists of 14 residues. With 6 bases clipped from V and 8 bases from J, the junction kept 8 bases outside the gene matches. Germline lookup yields CDR1 SQVTM and CDR2 ANQGSEA.

This clone has more than one count but fewer than ten. V is TRBV9 and J is TRBJ1-1; 8 nucleotides line up with TRBD1. V gave up 5 bases and J gave up 2 bases; unmatched junction bases: 8. This CDR3 has 15 residues. Looked up from germline, CDR1 is SGDLS and CDR2 is YYNGEE. The CDR3 loop is CASSWGGQANTEAFF. The DNA of the CDR3 is TGTGCCAGCAGTTGGGGGGGACAGGCCAACACTGAAGCTTTCTTT.

V gene TRBV5-1 combines with J gene TRBJ2-1; 9 bases map to TRBD2. This CDR3 spans 15 amino acids. The trim removed 1 base at V and 9 bases at J, leaving 8 bases unmatched. Germline lookup yields CDR1 SGHRS and CDR2 YFSETQ. The DNA of the CDR3 is TGCGCCAGCAGCTTGTTGCCTAGCGGGGAGGGTGAGCAGTTCTTC. Protein: CASSLLPSGEGEQFF.

The rearrangement joins TRBV11-2 to TRBJ1-6; no definite D call. V lost 2 bases, J lost 9 bases, and 11 bases lay in between. Germline CDR1 SGHAT, CDR2 FQNNGV. The CDR3 covers 14 residues. CDR3 DNA sequence: TGTGCCAGCAGCTTAATCGACATCTCTTCACCCCTCCACTTT. This codes for CASSLIDISSPLHF. The full variable domain, its missing parts supplied by reference TRBV11-2 and TRBJ1-6, is EAGVAQSPRYKIIEKRQSVAFWCNPISGHATLYWYQQILGQGPKLLIQFQNNGVVDDSQLPKDRFSAERLKGVDSTLKIQPAKLEDSAVYLCASSLIDISSPLHFGNGTRLTVT.

The chain couples TRBV5-1 to TRBJ2-2, with D unclear. Germline V gives CDR1 SGHRS, CDR2 YFSETQ. The CDR3 is 18 amino acids. V lost 0 bases and J 1 base, leaving 16 bases between the germline ends. DNA of the CDR3: TGCGCCAGCAGCTTGGCGGCAAAACAGTTGGGGAACACCGGGGAGCTGTTTTTT. Translation gives CASSLAAKQLGNTGELFF.

V gene TRBV30 combines with J gene TRBJ2-3; tentative D call: TRBD2 (6 bases). V shed 2 bases and J shed 3 bases, with 15 bases lying between them. The CDR3 runs to 15 residues. The germline gives CDR1 GTSNPN, CDR2 SVGIG (reference sequence). The CDR3 coding sequence is TGTGCCTGGAGTCGTTCGGGGACTTTGACAGATACGCAGTATTTT. Amino acids: CAWSRSGTLTDTQYF.

This clone was found once. This chain links TRBV5-1 with TRBJ2-3, with TRBD1 matching 9 bases. V shed 10 bases, J shed 0 bases, and the junction held 6 bases outside the gene matches. The length of the CDR3 is 14 residues. In germline, CDR1 is SGHRS, CDR2 YFSETQ. In DNA, the CDR3 is TGCGCCGTAAAACAGGGGGCGAGCACAGATACGCAGTATTTT. It is translated as CAVKQGASTDTQYF.

This rearrangement joins TRBV7-6 to TRBJ1-5; no definite D call. Germline V gene lookup returns CDR1 SGHVS and CDR2 FNYEAQ. V lost 0 bases and J lost 1, with 10 bases in between. The CDR3 is 16 amino acids. The CDR3 DNA reads TGTGCCAGCAGCTTAGCTCCCGGGGAAAGCAATCAGCCCCAGCATTTT. Its protein is CASSLAPGESNQPQHF.

In its sample, this clone was seen many times. The CDR3 reads CATSRDPGQGDHEQYF. The CDR3 region has the DNA TGTGCCACCAGCAGAGACCCGGGACAGGGGGACCACGAGCAGTACTTC. The chain employs TRBV15 and TRBJ2-7; 11 bases fit TRBD1. Per germline, CDR1 LNHNV and CDR2 YYDKDF (reference sequence). V shed 0 bases and J 5 bases; nucleotides not matched to a gene: 6. The CDR3 runs 16 residues. The entire variable domain, with the rest obtained from reference TRBV15 and TRBJ2-7, is as follows: DAMVIQNPRYQVTQFGKPVTLSCSQTLNHNVMYWYQQKSSQAPKLLFHYYDKDFNNEADTPDNFQSRRPNTSFCFLDIRSPGLGDTAMYLCATSRDPGQGDHEQYFGPGTRLTVT.

The chain employs TRBV3-1 (or the pseudogene TRBV3-2) and TRBJ2-7; 8 bases are a match to TRBD2. V gave up 4 bases and J gave up 2 bases; unmatched junction bases: 13. Germline V gene data show CDR1 as LGHDT and CDR2 as YNNKEL (reference sequence). The CDR3 runs to 17 residues. The CDR3 DNA is TGTGCCAGCAGCCGTTCCGGTGGTAGCGGGATTGCCTACGAGCAGTACTTC. Translated, it gives CASSRSGGSGIAYEQYF.

The chain has TRBV28 and TRBJ2-5, with 10 bases aligning to TRBD1. CDR1 and CDR2 from the germline V gene are MDHEN and SYDVKM. CDR3 size: 16 residues. The V and J ends lost 6 bases and 5 bases, in that order; junction bases with no gene match: 12. The CDR3 bases are TGTGCCAGCAGCCTCACAGACAGGGGGCTTAGGGAGACCCAGTACTTC. Protein: CASSLTDRGLRETQYF.

The chain joins TRBV5-8 to TRBJ2-1; TRBD2 matches at 13 bases. This CDR3 has 14 residues. V was clipped by 6 bases and J by 12 bases; unmatched bases: 9. In germline, CDR1 is SGHTS, CDR2 YDEGEE. This chain's CDR3 is CASKGLAGPRRQFF. CDR3 DNA sequence: TGTGCCAGCAAGGGACTAGCGGGGCCCCGGCGGCAGTTCTTC. Looking up the rest from reference TRBV5-8 and TRBJ2-1 gives the full variable domain: EAGVTQSPTHLIKTRGQQATLRCSPISGHTSVYWYQQALGLGLQFLLWYDEGEERNRGNFPPRFSGRQFPNYSSELNVNALELEDSALYLCASKGLAGPRRQFFGPGTRLTVL.

V gene TRBV18 combines with J gene TRBJ1-4; 11 bases match TRBD1. CDR3 size: 15 residues. Germline loops: CDR1 KGHSH, CDR2 LQKENI. V gave up 1 base and J gave up 8 bases; unmatched junction bases: 3. The CDR3 region has the DNA TGTGCCAGCTCACCACGAGGGACAGGGGGAGAAAAACTGTTTTTT. Amino acids: CASSPRGTGGEKLFF.

The V gene is TRBV4-1, the J gene TRBJ1-5, with D maybe TRBD1 (6 bases). Between the trimmed V and J ends, which lost 2 bases and 6 bases, there was a span of 23 bases. From germline, CDR1 is MGHRA and CDR2 YSYEKL. There are 18 residues in the CDR3. CDR3 nucleotide sequence: TGCGCCAGCAGCCAATTCCGGACAGTTCTGTATAGTAGTCAGCCCCAGCATTTT. Its protein is CASSQFRTVLYSSQPQHF.

This sequence joins TRBV5-5 and TRBJ2-7; tentatively, D is TRBD1 (5 bases). Trimming stripped 1 base from V and 6 bases from J, with 11 bases between. The CDR3 runs to 13 residues. Germline lookup yields CDR1 SGHKS and CDR2 YYEKEE (reference sequence). The CDR3 loop reads CASSLNRGGEQYF. The CDR3 DNA reads as TGTGCCAGCAGCTTGAATAGGGGTGGCGAGCAGTACTTC.